Presented here are 15 T cell receptor beta chains from one specimen sequenced in a study of T cell responses to AZD1222 COVID-19 vaccine. The assay was immunoSEQ multiplex PCR, and TCRdb's table has in-frame clones only and misses some. The sample shows 150,000 to 190,000 clones, 90% of them seen only once. Sample: peripheral blood, taken on day 0 of AZD1222 vaccination. Source of these receptors: an adult in good health.

V and J are TRBV19 and TRBJ2-2, with 9 bases identical to TRBD1. J gave up 0 bases and V 6 bases, and 2 bases lay outside the gene matches. The CDR3 consists of 15 residues. Germline CDR1 reads LNHDA; CDR2 reads SQIVND (reference sequence). Written as DNA, the CDR3 is TGTGCCAGTAGCCGACAGGGGGCGAACACCGGGGAGCTGTTTTTT. It yields the protein CASSRQGANTGELFF.

The chain joins TRBV7-9 to TRBJ2-5, with 11 positions matching TRBD2. Trimming took 0 bases from V and 3 from J; bases not matched to a gene: 12. This CDR3 spans 19 amino acids. Germline-derived CDR1 and CDR2 are SEHNR and FQNEAQ (reference sequence). Here the CDR3 DNA reads TGTGCCAGCAGCTTAGCGGTCTCTAGCGGGAGGCGGGGGGAAGAGACCCAGTACTTC. Translation gives CASSLAVSSGRRGEETQYF.

The chain carries TRBV9 and TRBJ2-3, with 8 bases identical to TRBD2. The germline V gene encodes CDR1 SGDLS and CDR2 YYNGEE. Unmatched junction bases numbered 12, after V lost 4 bases and J lost 5 bases. There are 16 residues in the CDR3. CDR3 DNA sequence: TGTGCCAGCAGCAAGTATAGCGGGACTGGCCGAGATACGCAGTATTTT. Residues: CASSKYSGTGRDTQYF.

The chain links TRBV27 to TRBJ2-1; possibly TRBD2 for D (6 bases). The CDR3 has 14 amino acids. V gave up 8 bases and J gave up 7 bases, with 18 bases separating them. The germline V gene encodes CDR1 MNHEY and CDR2 SMNVEV (reference sequence). The CDR3 DNA follows: TGTGCCAGCTCTCGTCGGGGGATTGGGAATGAGCAGTTCTTC. This translates into CASSRRGIGNEQFF.

The chain carries TRBV3-1 (or the pseudogene TRBV3-2) and TRBJ2-7; D call uncertain. Trimming removed 1 base from V and 2 bases from J, with 12 bases in between. The CDR3 extends over 15 amino acids. The V gene's germline CDR1 is LGHDT and CDR2 YNNKEL (reference sequence). DNA for the CDR3: TGTGCCAGCAGCCAAGGGCTTGGCGGTACCTACGAGCAGTACTTC. Translation gives CASSQGLGGTYEQYF.

The chain links TRBV9 to TRBJ2-7; 9 nucleotides line up with TRBD1. Germline trimming cut 3 bases from V and 5 bases from J; bases unmatched to any gene: 9. The germline V gene encodes CDR1 SGDLS and CDR2 YYNGEE. This CDR3 comprises 15 residues. CDR3 sequence (DNA): TGTGCCAGCAGCGGAGGGGACAGGGTTTTGGACGAGCAGTACTTC. It encodes CASSGGDRVLDEQYF.

The chain combines TRBV19 with TRBJ1-6; 8 nucleotides agree with TRBD1. The germline CDR1 and CDR2 sequences are LNHDA and SQIVND (reference sequence). The J segment lost 9 bases and the V segment lost 11 bases, leaving 9 bases of the junction unmatched. The CDR3 covers 13 residues. The DNA of the CDR3 is TGTGCCTCAAACGACAGGGGATCTTCACCCCTCCACTTT. Translating gives CASNDRGSSPLHF.

The chain has TRBV4-3 and TRBJ2-1; the D is unclear. The germline CDR1 and CDR2 sequences are LGHNA and YSLEER. The CDR3 length is 15 residues. V lost 4 bases to trimming and J lost 5 bases, with 15 bases between them. The CDR3 sequence is CASSPGIFVDNEQFF. In DNA, the CDR3 is TGCGCCAGCAGCCCAGGAATATTCGTAGACAATGAGCAGTTCTTC.

The chain couples TRBV5-6 to TRBJ1-1, with D perhaps matching TRBD1 (5 bases). The CDR3 has 13 amino acids. The germline CDR1 and CDR2 sequences are SGHDT and YYEEEE. The V and J ends lost 4 bases and 6 bases respectively, with 13 bases between them. CDR3 region: CASSGGRGPEAFF. The DNA of the CDR3 is TGTGCCAGCAGCGGGGGACGCGGCCCTGAAGCTTTCTTT.

In this sample, this clone turned up many times. Other nucleotide sequences from this sample produce the same CDR3. This sequence joins TRBV18 and TRBJ1-1; D gene ambiguous. The CDR3 consists of 13 residues. CDR1 and CDR2 (germline): KGHSH, LQKENI. The V end was cut by 1 base, the J end by 5 bases, with 8 bases between. CDR3 amino acids: CASSPQGGTEAFF. CDR3 DNA sequence: TGTGCCAGCTCACCACAGGGTGGGACTGAAGCTTTCTTT.

The rearrangement links TRBV4-3 to TRBJ1-4; 11 bases agree with TRBD1. The CDR3 length is 15 residues. The germline gives CDR1 LGHNA, CDR2 YSLEER. V was pared by 0 bases and J by 8 bases, with 2 bases of the junction left unmatched. The CDR3 DNA reads as TGCGCCAGCAGCCAAGAAGGGACAGGGGGAGAAAAACTGTTTTTT. The encoded protein is CASSQEGTGGEKLFF.

This clone was seen only once. CDR3 amino acids: CASSTDLNGAFF. The CDR3 DNA sequence: TGTGCCAGCAGTACGGACCTAAACGGAGCTTTCTTT. The chain couples TRBV6-5 to TRBJ1-1; D is unresolved. The CDR3 spans 12 residues. The germline V and J ends were trimmed by 5 bases and 10 bases, with 14 bases remaining between them. Germline CDR1 MNHEY, CDR2 SVGAGI.

The rearrangement links TRBV29-1 to TRBJ1-1, with D maybe TRBD1 (5 bases). There are 14 residues in the CDR3. V lost 7 bases and J 4 bases, leaving 19 bases between the germline ends. CDR1 is SQVTM, CDR2 ANQGSEA, per germline. Written as DNA, the CDR3 is TGCAGCGCAAAAATACGGGGGGGAGGCACTGAAGCTTTCTTT. It translates to CSAKIRGGGTEAFF.

The J gene is TRBJ2-3, the V gene TRBV10-3; D could derive from TRBD1 or TRBD2 (6 bases each). Trimming cost V 5 bases and J 6 bases, with 12 bases left between them. This CDR3 has 13 residues. Germline CDR1 is ENHRY and CDR2 is SYGVKD. The CDR3 region is CAISLIGGDTQYF. The DNA for the CDR3 is TGTGCCATCAGTTTGATAGGGGGGGATACGCAGTATTTT.

The rearrangement joins TRBV7-9 to TRBJ2-3; 11 positions agree with TRBD2. The V gene end was trimmed by 4 bases and the J gene end by 0 bases; junction bases not matched to a gene: 3. Per germline, CDR1 SEHNR and CDR2 FQNEAQ (reference sequence). CDR3 length: 16 amino acids. CDR3 sequence reads: CASSSGLADSTDTQYF. CDR3 nucleotides: TGTGCCAGCAGCTCGGGACTAGCGGATAGCACAGATACGCAGTATTTT.